The count of the clone carrying this T cell receptor beta chain is one. Its antigen is as yet unknown. This sample was taken from a study of cytomegalovirus exposure and HLA in healthy donors. Overall study context: Sequencing of some 190 million T cells in an earlier analysis found around 110 million unique TCR beta sequences. Study-wide points: Because they were indistinguishable, some V segments, including TRBV6-2 and TRBV6-3, were excluded. When presence/absence was analysed, sequencing depth was taken to be roughly uniform across donors.

The primer mix had 60 Vbeta and 13 Jbeta primers. The repertoire was sequenced with immunoSEQ multiplex PCR; TCRdb's copy has only in-frame clones and lacks some. The table records approximately 54,000 clones, less than 85% of them present only once. Whereas donors were nominally healthy upon sampling, unrecorded immune exposures were probable. There are 15 residues in the CDR3. CDR1 and CDR2 from the germline V gene are MDHEN and SYDVKM. V gave up 5 bases and J gave up 5 bases; unmatched junction bases: 11. This sequence was found in a young woman in good health and CMV-seronegative. This sequence joins TRBV28 and TRBJ2-7; 8 bases fit TRBD2. The sample was PBMCs. The DNA for the CDR3 is TGTGCCAGCAGTACCGGGACTAGTGGTGTCAACGAGCAGTACTTC. Amino acids: CASSTGTSGVNEQYF.